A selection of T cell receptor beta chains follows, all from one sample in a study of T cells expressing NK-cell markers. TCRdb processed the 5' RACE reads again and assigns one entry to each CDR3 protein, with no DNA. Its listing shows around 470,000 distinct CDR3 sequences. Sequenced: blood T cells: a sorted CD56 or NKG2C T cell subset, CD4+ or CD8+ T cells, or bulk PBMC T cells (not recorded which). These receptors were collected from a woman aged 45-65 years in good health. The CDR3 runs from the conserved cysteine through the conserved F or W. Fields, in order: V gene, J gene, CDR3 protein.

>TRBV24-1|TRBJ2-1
CATSPSDRHNEQFF
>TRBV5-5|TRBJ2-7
CASSLLLAGGEQYF
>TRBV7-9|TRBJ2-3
CASSFSGQGSDTQYF
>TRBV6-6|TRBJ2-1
CASSAPGQRENEQFF
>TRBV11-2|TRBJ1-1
CASSSGGTERRNTEAFF
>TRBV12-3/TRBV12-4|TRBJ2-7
CASAALSREQYF
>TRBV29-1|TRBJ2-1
CSVGPRLAYNEQFF
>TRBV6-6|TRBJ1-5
CATREEGQGNQPQHF
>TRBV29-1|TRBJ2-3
CSVEGAGVTQYF
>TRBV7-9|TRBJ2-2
CATDRGVTGELFF
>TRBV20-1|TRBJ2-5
CSATPGLAGETQYF
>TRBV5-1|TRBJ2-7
CASSLPSGSGGEQYF
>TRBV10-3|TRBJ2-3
CAIRDTGSPDTQYF
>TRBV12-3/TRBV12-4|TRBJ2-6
CASSLKGLGPSGANVLTF
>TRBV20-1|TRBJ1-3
CSARDLAGGTSGNTIYF
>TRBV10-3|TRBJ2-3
CAISLSLGTDTQYF
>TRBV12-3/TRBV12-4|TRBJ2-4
CASSLRQGALRAKNIQYF
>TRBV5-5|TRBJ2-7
CASSSFRTGGDYEQYF
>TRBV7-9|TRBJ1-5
CASSLAGGMGQPQHF
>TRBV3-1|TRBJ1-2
CASSQGSYYGYTF
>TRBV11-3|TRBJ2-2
CASSPRQPLNTGELFF
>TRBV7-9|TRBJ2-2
CASSPSDRITGELFF
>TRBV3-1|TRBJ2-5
CASSQVTGGQETQYF
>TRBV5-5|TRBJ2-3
CASSLRLARVDTQYF
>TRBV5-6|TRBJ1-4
CASSSPQGRLVEKLFF
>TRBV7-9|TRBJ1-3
CASSWTGAGNTIYF
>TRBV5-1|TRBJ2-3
CASSPGLAWSSGTDTQYF
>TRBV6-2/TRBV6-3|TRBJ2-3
CASSYSSGMTSDTQYF
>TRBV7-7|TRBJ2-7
CASRPTGFSYEQYF
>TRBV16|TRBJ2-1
CASSPTSGTSEQFF
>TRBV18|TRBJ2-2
CASSLSGPTGELFF
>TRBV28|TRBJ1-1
CASSRRRTFLDTEAFF
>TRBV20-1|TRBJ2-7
CSARDPSFGSDEQYF
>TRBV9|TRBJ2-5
CASSGGPTRYQETQYF
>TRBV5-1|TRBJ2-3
CASSYRDSHLFPYF
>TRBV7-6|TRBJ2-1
CASSPTSGREFSEQFF
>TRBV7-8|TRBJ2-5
CASSTGTGMETQYF
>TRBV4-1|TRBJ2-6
CASSQDDFSGANVLTF
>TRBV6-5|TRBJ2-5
CASSAGQTGIQETQYF
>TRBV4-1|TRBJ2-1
CASSQDETGALNEQFF
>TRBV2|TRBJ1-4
CASSEKVTGRSKLFF
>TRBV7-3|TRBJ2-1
CASSLFGNNEQFF
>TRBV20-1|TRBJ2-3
CSGQGARDTQYF
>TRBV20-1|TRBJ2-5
CSASGRVQETQYF
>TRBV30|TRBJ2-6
CARGGGPGANVLTF
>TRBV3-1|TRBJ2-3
CASSQVIAGGSDTQYF
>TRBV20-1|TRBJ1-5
CSASRDNHQPQHF
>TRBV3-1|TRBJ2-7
CASSFALLGTGNEQYF
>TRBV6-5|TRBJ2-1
CASSPLTGVNNEQFF
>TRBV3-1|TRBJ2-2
CASSSGGRGELFF
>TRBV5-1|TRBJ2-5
CASSTGGAATQYF
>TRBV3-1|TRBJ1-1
CATGQGHTEAFF